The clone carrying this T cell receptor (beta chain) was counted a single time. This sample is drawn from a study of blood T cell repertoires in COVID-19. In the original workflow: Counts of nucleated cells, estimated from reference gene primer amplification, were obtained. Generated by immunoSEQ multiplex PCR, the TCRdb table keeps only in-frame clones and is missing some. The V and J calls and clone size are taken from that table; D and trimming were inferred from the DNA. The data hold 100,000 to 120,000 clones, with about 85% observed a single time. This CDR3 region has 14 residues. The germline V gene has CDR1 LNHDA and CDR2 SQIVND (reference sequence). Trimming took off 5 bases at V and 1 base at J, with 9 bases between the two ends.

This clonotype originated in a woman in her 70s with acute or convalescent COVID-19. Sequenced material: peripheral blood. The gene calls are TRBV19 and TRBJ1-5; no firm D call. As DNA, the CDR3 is TGTGCCAGTAGTGGACTTCAGAGCAATCAGCCCCAGCATTTT. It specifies CASSGLQSNQPQHF.